The 32 T cell receptor beta chains presented below share a single source sample, sequenced in a study of T-cell memory formation after mild COVID-19. TCRdb called the 5' RACE reads again in MiXCR, with one record for every CDR3 protein. The sample gives approximately 60,000 distinct CDR3 sequences, 9% to 9.5% of which show up once; around 1.2% is in the top ten. Input material: PBMCs or a T cell subset sorted from them (not recorded which). Every receptor here comes from a man aged 18 to 29 who had mild COVID-19 (a few samples of this study predate the infection). Cell type and time point are not known.

This chain uses TRBV10-3 with TRBJ2-3; 14 bases align to TRBD2. The CDR3 totals 15 residues. Germline V gene data show CDR1 as ENHRY and CDR2 as SYGVKD. Trimming at V came to 4 bases and at J to 3 bases, leaving 0 bases not matched to a gene. CDR3 loop: CAISGTSGGTDTQYF. The DNA for the CDR3 is TGTGCCATCAGTGGGACTAGCGGGGGGACAGATACGCAGTATTTT.

V is TRBV16 and J is TRBJ2-3; the match to TRBD1 covers 8 bases. The CDR3 length is 15 residues. J was trimmed by 5 bases and V by 0 bases; bases with no gene match: 4. CDR1 is KGHSY, CDR2 FQNENV, per germline. CDR3 in amino acids: CASSQSGQAKDTQYF. DNA of the CDR3: TGTGCCAGCAGCCAATCGGGACAGGCTAAAGATACGCAGTATTTT.

The chain joins TRBV5-6 to TRBJ1-6; D gene unclear. The V gene's germline CDR1 is SGHDT and CDR2 YYEEEE. CDR3 size: 13 residues. The V and J ends lost 4 bases and 4 bases respectively, with 6 bases between them. The CDR3 bases are TGTGCCAGCAGCGGAGGATATAATTCACCCCTCCACTTT. Protein: CASSGGYNSPLHF.

The chain employs TRBV2 and TRBJ2-2; TRBD1 agrees at 7 bases. Germline V lookup: CDR1 SNHLY, CDR2 FYNNEI. J lost 3 bases, V lost 6 bases, and 13 bases had no gene match. The CDR3 contains 17 residues. CDR3 nucleotides: TGTGCCAGCAGAATTACAGCCGGGACAGAGGACACCGGGGAGCTGTTTTTT. Its translation: CASRITAGTEDTGELFF.

This clonotype appeared a few times. The chain is built from TRBV5-1 and TRBJ2-3; no clear D. The V and J ends lost 0 bases and 5 bases respectively, with 7 bases between them. Germline V gene data show CDR1 as SGHRS and CDR2 as YFSETQ. The CDR3 runs to 13 residues. CDR3 loop: CASSLGAGDTQYF. For the CDR3, the DNA is TGCGCCAGCAGCTTGGGGGCCGGAGATACGCAGTATTTT.

The chain uses TRBV27 and TRBJ1-6, with no clear D. The CDR3 consists of 15 residues. V dropped 6 bases and J dropped 5 bases, with 14 bases sitting between them. CDR1 and CDR2 (germline): MNHEY, SMNVEV (reference sequence). The CDR3 nucleotides read TGTGCCAGCAGCCTGGAGGACCCTAATAATTCACCCCTCCACTTT. Translating it yields CASSLEDPNNSPLHF.

This clonotype was observed many times. V and J are TRBV5-1 and TRBJ2-5, with 8 bases that match TRBD1. There are 15 residues in the CDR3. Germline V gene data show CDR1 as SGHRS and CDR2 as YFSETQ. J gave up 3 bases and V 4 bases, and 8 bases lay outside the gene matches. The CDR3 sequence is CASSSTGTGEETQYF. The CDR3 DNA reads as TGCGCCAGCAGCAGTACCGGGACAGGAGAAGAGACCCAGTACTTC.

V is TRBV7-6 and J is TRBJ2-5, with D possibly TRBD2 on 5 matching bases. This CDR3 has 14 amino acids. Per germline, CDR1 SGHVS and CDR2 FNYEAQ. Trimming removed 1 base from V and 7 bases from J, with 13 bases in between. Written as DNA, the CDR3 is TGTGCCAGCAGCTTAGAAGTGACTGGAGGGACCCAGTACTTC. This encodes CASSLEVTGGTQYF.

The chain has TRBV6-2 or TRBV6-3 and TRBJ2-3; 8 bases line up with TRBD2. The germline CDR1 and CDR2 sequences are MNHEY and SVGEGT. V lost 8 bases, J lost 5 bases, and 12 bases stayed unmatched. There are 15 residues in the CDR3. The CDR3: CASGSAGEGEDTQYF. In DNA form, the CDR3 reads TGTGCCAGCGGTTCAGCGGGGGAGGGGGAAGATACGCAGTATTTT.

V gene TRBV2 combines with J gene TRBJ2-3; D might be TRBD2 (5 bases). The V gene lost 8 bases and the J gene lost 3 bases, with 15 bases spanning the gap. The CDR3 is made up of 14 amino acids. Germline CDR1 and CDR2: SNHLY and FYNNEI. The CDR3 nucleotides are TGTGCCAGCGGGAGCGTCGGGGTGACAGATACGCAGTATTTT. It codes for CASGSVGVTDTQYF.

The chain recombines TRBV18 with TRBJ2-2; D gene unclear. This CDR3 is 14 amino acids long. Trimming removed 5 bases at V and 3 bases at J, with 10 bases between. Germline-derived CDR1 and CDR2 are KGHSH and LQKENI. The CDR3 region has the DNA TGTGCCAGCTCATCTCAAACAGACACCGGGGAGCTGTTTTTT. Its protein product is CASSSQTDTGELFF.

This chain connects TRBV28 to TRBJ2-4; D is possibly TRBD1 or TRBD2 (5 bases each). The CDR3 has 15 amino acids. V dropped 5 bases and J dropped 7 bases, with 18 bases sitting between them. CDR1 is MDHEN and CDR2 is SYDVKM in the germline V gene. CDR3 bases: TGTGCCAGCAGTATATCCGGGACCCCGGGGAACATTCAGTACTTC. Translating gives CASSISGTPGNIQYF.

This clonotype was seen at least ten times. This chain connects TRBV29-1 to TRBJ2-3; unclear D gene. Germline loops: CDR1 SQVTM, CDR2 ANQGSEA. Trimming cost V 0 bases and J 2 bases, with 6 bases left between them. The CDR3 has 13 residues. The CDR3 loop is CSVEEGPTDTQYF. CDR3 in DNA: TGCAGCGTTGAAGAAGGACCCACAGATACGCAGTATTTT.

This clonotype was counted only a few times. The chain links TRBV2 to TRBJ2-7; D is unresolved. The germline V gene has CDR1 SNHLY and CDR2 FYNNEI. The V end was cut by 4 bases, the J end by 3 bases, with 10 bases between. The CDR3 is made up of 13 amino acids. The CDR3 reads CASSVQRLYEQYV. CDR3 nucleotide sequence: TGTGCCAGCAGTGTTCAGCGCCTCTACGAGCAGTACGTC.

This clonotype showed up just a few times. This sequence joins TRBV7-6 and TRBJ2-5; D ambiguous. Germline CDR1 SGHVS, CDR2 FNYEAQ. This CDR3 is built from 15 residues. The V end was cut by 4 bases, the J end by 4 bases, with 16 bases between. As DNA, the CDR3 is TGTGCCAGCAGCTCAGATCAGTTAAAGGGAGAGACCCAGTACTTC. Its translation: CASSSDQLKGETQYF.

The J gene is TRBJ1-4, the V gene TRBV19; D is possibly TRBD1 (6 bases). Per germline, CDR1 LNHDA and CDR2 SQIVND (reference sequence). Trimming pared 7 bases from V and 10 bases from J, leaving 13 bases between. CDR3 size: 12 residues. This CDR3 reads CASISEGGKLFF. Here the CDR3 DNA reads TGTGCCAGTATATCCGAGGGGGGAAAACTGTTTTTT.

Details on this clonotype: The junction and the germline gene differ at one end; a read error may be behind it. The chain employs TRBV7-7 and TRBJ1-3; 10 nucleotides agree with TRBD1. Looked up from germline, CDR1 is SSHAT and CDR2 is FNYEAQ (reference sequence). The CDR3 covers 15 residues. The chain's CDR3 is CASSRDRGGGNTIYF. The DNA of the CDR3 is TGTGCTAGCAGCCGGGACAGGGGAGGTGGAAACACCATATATTTT. The full variable domain, rest sourced from reference TRBV7-7 and TRBJ1-3, is GAGVSQSPRYKVTKRGQDVTLRCDPISSHATLYWYQQALGQGPEFLTYFNYEAQPDKSGLPSDRFSAERPEGSISTLTIQRTEQRDSAMYRCASSRDRGGGNTIYFGEGSWLTVV.

The rearrangement joins TRBV18 to TRBJ2-3; D is unclear. Trimming took off 1 base at V and 1 base at J, with 6 bases between the two ends. The CDR3 extends over 14 amino acids. CDR1 KGHSH and CDR2 LQKENI come from the germline V gene. The DNA of the CDR3 is TGTGCCAGCTCACCACGTGACCGCACAGATACGCAGTATTTT. It translates to CASSPRDRTDTQYF. Full variable domain (outside the CDR3, taken from reference TRBV18 and TRBJ2-3): NAGVMQNPRHLVRRRGQEARLRCSPMKGHSHVYWYRQLPEEGLKFMVYLQKENIIDESGMPKERFSAEFPKEGPSILRIQQVVRGDSAAYFCASSPRDRTDTQYFGPGTRLTVL.

This chain connects TRBV29-1 to TRBJ2-1; D unclear. CDR1 is SQVTM, CDR2 ANQGSEA, per germline. The CDR3 runs to 14 residues. The V and J ends lost 5 bases and 0 bases respectively, with 11 bases between them. CDR3 nucleotide sequence: TGCAGCGTTACGACGGGCCTCTCCTACAATGAGCAGTTCTTC. It is translated as CSVTTGLSYNEQFF.

This clonotype was observed a handful of times. V gene TRBV7-9 combines with J gene TRBJ1-6; D perhaps matches TRBD1 (6 bases). The CDR3 contains 15 residues. V lost 3 bases, J lost 10 bases, and 16 bases lay in between. Germline V gene sequence: CDR1 SEHNR, CDR2 FQNEAQ (reference sequence). DNA for the CDR3: TGTGCCAGCAGCTTGGCAGGGGCGCGGAGCTCACCCCTCCACTTT. Protein sequence: CASSLAGARSSPLHF.

V usage is TRBV3-1 and J usage is TRBJ1-1, with unresolved D. Germline CDR1 reads LGHDT; CDR2 reads YNNKEL (reference sequence). The CDR3 spans 13 residues. Trimming took off 1 base at V and 9 bases at J, with 12 bases between the two ends. The CDR3 here is CASSQGEKRKAFF. In nucleotides, the CDR3 is TGTGCCAGCAGCCAAGGTGAGAAGCGTAAAGCTTTCTTT.

This chain joins TRBV20-1 and TRBJ1-2, with D possibly TRBD1 on 6 matching bases. V was clipped by 3 bases and J by 4 bases, with 15 bases between them. The CDR3 length is 14 residues. Germline V gene data show CDR1 as DFQATT and CDR2 as SNEGSKA (reference sequence). The CDR3: CSASRDRKGYGYTF. CDR3 nucleotides: TGCAGTGCTAGTCGCGACAGGAAGGGCTATGGCTACACCTTC.

The chain employs TRBV10-3 and TRBJ2-7; D not resolved. This CDR3 is 14 amino acids long. V lost 2 bases, J lost 0 bases, and 8 bases lay in between. CDR1 is ENHRY and CDR2 is SYGVKD in the germline V gene. Written as DNA, the CDR3 is TGTGCCATCAGTGAGAGGGCCGACTCCTACGAGCAGTACTTC. Residues: CAISERADSYEQYF.

The chain carries TRBV15 and TRBJ2-5; 7 nucleotides align to TRBD1. This CDR3 is built from 14 residues. CDR1 and CDR2 from the germline V gene are LNHNV and YYDKDF (reference sequence). The V segment lost 0 bases and the J segment 2 bases; nucleotides outside the gene matches: 0. This CDR3 reads CATSRDRGQETQYF. CDR3 bases: TGTGCCACCAGCAGAGACAGGGGGCAAGAGACCCAGTACTTC.

Only a few counts were recorded for this clonotype. The rearrangement links TRBV20-1 to TRBJ2-2; 7 bases map to TRBD2. The CDR3 runs to 15 residues. V lost 4 bases and J lost 8; bases outside the gene matches: 13. Germline assignment: CDR1 DFQATT and CDR2 SNEGSKA (reference sequence). CDR3 loop: CSAIPPGGSHGELFF. The DNA of the CDR3 is TGCAGTGCTATCCCCCCGGGGGGATCGCATGGGGAGCTGTTTTTT.

This clonotype has just a few counts. The J gene is TRBJ2-5, the V gene TRBV20-1, with a weak D call TRBD1 (5 bases). CDR3 length equals 14 residues. CDR1 and CDR2 from the germline V gene are DFQATT and SNEGSKA (reference sequence). V was clipped by 0 bases and J by 5 bases, with 13 bases between them. The CDR3 sequence: CSARDQGLGETQYF. Written as DNA, the CDR3 is TGCAGTGCTAGAGATCAGGGTCTCGGCGAGACCCAGTACTTC.

This clonotype was counted only a few times. This chain joins TRBV27 and TRBJ1-4; 10 nucleotides match TRBD1. Trimming at V came to 5 bases and at J to 0 bases, leaving 9 bases not matched to a gene. Per germline, CDR1 MNHEY and CDR2 SMNVEV (reference sequence). The CDR3 consists of 18 residues. The CDR3 sequence: CASSRKGQGLATNEKLFF. The CDR3 coding sequence is TGTGCCAGCAGTCGTAAGGGACAGGGGCTGGCAACTAATGAAAAACTGTTTTTT.

This clonotype was seen only a few times. The chain links TRBV9 to TRBJ1-2, with D possibly matching TRBD1 (6 bases). The CDR3 runs to 15 residues. V gave up 2 bases and J gave up 5 bases, with 16 bases separating them. Per germline, CDR1 SGDLS and CDR2 YYNGEE. The CDR3 nucleotides are TGTGCCAGCAGCGTTGGTACAGGGCTCCGGTATGGCTACACCTTC. This codes for CASSVGTGLRYGYTF.

Only a few counts were recorded for this clonotype. The V call is TRBV12-3 or TRBV12-4, the J call TRBJ1-2, with 7 bases lining up with TRBD1. V was pared by 3 bases and J by 7 bases, with 5 bases of the junction left unmatched. The CDR3 has 13 residues. The CDR3 is CASSFVGGGGYTF. Here the CDR3 DNA reads TGTGCCAGCAGTTTTGTAGGGGGCGGTGGCTACACCTTC.

The chain carries TRBV29-1 and TRBJ1-2; the match to TRBD1 covers 9 bases. Germline CDR1 SQVTM, CDR2 ANQGSEA. This CDR3 is 14 amino acids long. V gave up 7 bases and J gave up 4 bases; unmatched junction bases: 10. For the CDR3, the DNA is TGCAGCGCAGGTCCGGGACAGGGATTCTATGGCTACACCTTC. Protein product: CSAGPGQGFYGYTF.

V is TRBV12-3 or TRBV12-4 and J is TRBJ1-2, with D perhaps matching TRBD1 (5 bases). The V and J ends lost 5 bases and 4 bases respectively, with 8 bases between them. The CDR3 sequence is 12 residues long. The CDR3 loop is CASSATAYGYTF. CDR3 coding DNA: TGTGCCAGCAGTGCGACAGCCTATGGCTACACCTTC.

The chain combines TRBV5-6 with TRBJ2-3, with a possible D match to TRBD2 (5 bases). This CDR3 region has 15 residues. Germline-derived CDR1 and CDR2 are SGHDT and YYEEEE. Trimming stripped 5 bases from V and 0 bases from J, with 13 bases between. The CDR3, as DNA: TGTGCCAGCAGTCCGAGGGTTCCAAGCACAGATACGCAGTATTTT. Its protein product is CASSPRVPSTDTQYF.